What follows is one TCR beta chain and its context. The antigen is undetermined. The data were taken from a study of T cell responses to AZD1222 COVID-19 vaccine. Study observations and caveats: Researchers report vaccine-associated CD4 TCRs spanning spike, with dominance at 160-218 and 743-854.

Sequencing was performed with immunoSEQ multiplex PCR; in TCRdb, only in-frame clones are kept and a portion is missing. The sample contains about 140,000 clones, roughly 91% of which appear only once. Germline V gene sequence: CDR1 MGHRA, CDR2 YSYEKL. This CDR3 comprises 13 residues. Between the trimmed V and J ends, which lost 1 base and 8 bases, there was a span of 9 bases. Sequenced here: peripheral blood, sampled 28 days after the second AZD1222 dose. The chain employs TRBV4-1 and TRBJ2-1; D possibly corresponds to TRBD2 (7 bases). This receptor was taken from an adult who received the AZD1222 COVID-19 vaccine. CDR3 nucleotides: TGCGCCAGCAGCCAAGCGGGGGGCGATGAGCAGTTCTTC. This gives the protein CASSQAGGDEQFF.